Here is one T cell receptor (beta chain) with its context. Its cognate antigen is unknown. Built from TCR beta cDNA, the libraries had unique molecular identifiers in them. In TCRdb, the PCR reads were re-called with MiXCR into one record per CDR3 protein. The sample shows some 800,000 distinct CDR3 sequences, 46% of them seen only once. This sample was taken from a study of post-analysis software for immune sequencing data. Germline lookup yields CDR1 SNHLY and CDR2 FYNNEI. V lost 1 base and J 10 bases, leaving 19 bases between the germline ends. The CDR3 length is 16 residues. Broader study findings: Elevated frequency relative to controls characterized four or five TRBV segments in patients, TRBV5-6, TRBV5-1 and TRBV20-1 among them.

The sequence was obtained from a girl aged 10-17 years with multiple sclerosis. The sequenced sample was blood. The chain combines TRBV2 with TRBJ1-4; TRBD1 might be the D (5 bases). Written as DNA, the CDR3 is TGTGCCAGCAGTGAAGACGACAGCGATTCCGGGGGAAAACTGTTTTTT. Its protein is CASSEDDSDSGGKLFF. The full variable domain, with the rest looked up from reference TRBV2 and TRBJ1-4, is EPEVTQTPSHQVTQMGQEVILRCVPISNHLYFYWYRQILGQKVEFLVSFYNNEISEKSEIFDDQFSVERPDGSNFTLKIRSTKLEDSAMYFCASSEDDSDSGGKLFFGSGTQLSVL.